The 27 T cell receptor beta chains reported below all come from one sample, sequenced in a study of blood T cell repertoires in COVID-19. Only in-frame clones appear in the TCRdb table, and some are missing; sequencing was by immunoSEQ multiplex PCR. Altogether hundreds of thousands of clones are present, approximately 92% being singletons, with the ten largest covering less than 1.2%. Sequenced material: PBMCs or T cells enriched from blood (not recorded which). These receptor sequences come from a young man who had recovered from COVID-19.

This rearrangement joins TRBV19 to TRBJ1-1; possible D gene TRBD1, 5 bases. Trimming removed 3 bases at V and 4 bases at J, with 15 bases between. This CDR3 is 15 amino acids long. Germline V gene data show CDR1 as LNHDA and CDR2 as SQIVND (reference sequence). Here the CDR3 DNA reads TGTGCCAGTAGTATTGTCGGGGGTGGGAGCACTGAAGCTTTCTTT. The encoded protein is CASSIVGGGSTEAFF. The full variable domain, completed using reference TRBV19 and TRBJ1-1, is DGGITQSPKYLFRKEGQNVTLSCEQNLNHDAMYWYRQDPGQGLRLIYYSQIVNDFQKGDIAEGYSVSREKKESFPLTVTSAQKNPTAFYLCASSIVGGGSTEAFFGQGTRLTVV.

This chain links TRBV19 with TRBJ2-7, with D uncertain. The V and J ends lost 3 bases and 4 bases respectively, with 4 bases between them. CDR3 size: 11 residues. Germline values: CDR1 LNHDA, CDR2 SQIVND (reference sequence). CDR3 nucleotide sequence: TGTGCCAGTAGTATCGGGTACGAGCAGTACTTC. This codes for CASSIGYEQYF. The full variable domain, in which reference TRBV19 and TRBJ2-7 provide the parts outside the CDR3, is DGGITQSPKYLFRKEGQNVTLSCEQNLNHDAMYWYRQDPGQGLRLIYYSQIVNDFQKGDIAEGYSVSREKKESFPLTVTSAQKNPTAFYLCASSIGYEQYFGPGTRLTVT.

V is TRBV5-1 and J is TRBJ2-5; TRBD2 matches at 13 bases. The length of the CDR3 is 14 residues. Germline V CDR1 and CDR2: SGHRS, YFSETQ. J gave up 5 bases and V 3 bases, and 1 base lay outside the gene matches. CDR3 amino acids: CASSSTSGRETQYF. CDR3 nucleotides: TGCGCCAGCAGCTCGACTAGCGGGAGGGAGACCCAGTACTTC.

This sequence joins TRBV11-2 and TRBJ2-5; a possible D gene is TRBD2 (7 bases). CDR3 size: 16 residues. Germline V gene sequence: CDR1 SGHAT, CDR2 FQNNGV. Trimming stripped 5 bases from V and 1 base from J, with 17 bases between. CDR3 in DNA: TGTGCCAGCAGCCCACGTAGGGGGGGGCTCCAAGAGACCCAGTACTTC. Residues: CASSPRRGGLQETQYF.

V is TRBV5-1 and J is TRBJ2-7; D gene ambiguous. The CDR3 extends over 13 amino acids. CDR1 is SGHRS, CDR2 YFSETQ, per germline. Trimming took 5 bases from V and 4 from J, leaving 13 bases between them. The CDR3 bases are TGCGCCAGCAGTGATCACATTAATTACGAGCAGTACTTC. Its translation is CASSDHINYEQYF.

The chain couples TRBV6-1 to TRBJ1-1, with D unclear. The CDR3 has 14 amino acids. Trimming took off 3 bases at V and 1 base at J, with 9 bases between the two ends. Germline V CDR1 and CDR2: MNHNS, SASEGT. CDR3 coding DNA: TGTGCCAGCAGTGAGGTGCTAGGGAACACTGAAGCTTTCTTT. It encodes CASSEVLGNTEAFF.

V gene TRBV20-1 combines with J gene TRBJ2-1; 9 bases match TRBD2. The CDR3 length is 15 residues. V lost 3 bases and J lost 6; bases outside the gene matches: 9. Looked up from germline, CDR1 is DFQATT and CDR2 is SNEGSKA (reference sequence). The CDR3 bases are TGCAGTGCTAGTGTCACGGCGGGGGGGCCCAATGAGCAGTTCTTC. Protein sequence: CSASVTAGGPNEQFF.

The chain combines TRBV2 with TRBJ2-7; a weak D match, TRBD1 (5 bases). This CDR3 has 15 residues. V dropped 3 bases and J dropped 2 bases, with 14 bases sitting between them. Looked up from germline, CDR1 is SNHLY and CDR2 is FYNNEI. In DNA, the CDR3 is TGTGCCAGCAGTGAGTTCCAGGGTCGGACCTACGAGCAGTACTTC. This translates into CASSEFQGRTYEQYF. The variable domain in full, with the rest retrieved from reference TRBV2 and TRBJ2-7, is EPEVTQTPSHQVTQMGQEVILRCVPISNHLYFYWYRQILGQKVEFLVSFYNNEISEKSEIFDDQFSVERPDGSNFTLKIRSTKLEDSAMYFCASSEFQGRTYEQYFGPGTRLTVT.

A single count supports this clone. The CDR3 DNA reads TGTGCCAGCAAGCGGGGAACAACGAACACCGGGGAGCTGTTTTTT. Amino acids: CASKRGTTNTGELFF. The chain links TRBV2 to TRBJ2-2; 7 bases agree with TRBD2. In germline, CDR1 is SNHLY, CDR2 FYNNEI. The CDR3 sequence is 15 residues long. With 7 bases clipped from V and 0 bases from J, the junction kept 5 bases outside the gene matches.

The rearrangement joins TRBV18 to TRBJ1-2; 9 bases are a match to TRBD1. V trimming: 6 bases; J trimming: 7 bases; junction bases outside the gene matches: 6. CDR1 KGHSH and CDR2 LQKENI come from the germline V gene. The CDR3 has 13 amino acids. In DNA, the CDR3 is TGTGCCAGCTCCCCGGGACAGGGACGTGGCTACACCTTC. The encoded protein is CASSPGQGRGYTF.

To note about this clone: The same CDR3 also results from other DNA sequences found in this sample. V gene TRBV19 combines with J gene TRBJ1-5, with TRBD1 matching 9 bases. V lost 2 bases to trimming and J lost 5 bases; unmatched junction nucleotides: 10. The CDR3 has 17 amino acids. CDR1 is LNHDA and CDR2 is SQIVND in the germline V gene (reference sequence). The CDR3 DNA reads TGTGCCAGTAGTATAAAGATAGGGACAGGGCATGATCAGCCCCAGCATTTT. Translation: CASSIKIGTGHDQPQHF.

This chain links TRBV7-3 with TRBJ1-3; possibly TRBD1 for D (5 bases). V was cut by 5 bases and J by 1 base, with 24 bases left in between. The CDR3 length is 19 residues. Germline values: CDR1 SGHTA, CDR2 FQGTGA. The CDR3 DNA follows: TGTGCCAGCAGCCCCTGGGGGAGGCAGGCCGAACATTCTGGAAACACCATATATTTT. This translates into CASSPWGRQAEHSGNTIYF.

The rearrangement links TRBV7-9 to TRBJ2-5, with 7 bases identical to TRBD2. Germline V lookup: CDR1 SEHNR, CDR2 FQNEAQ (reference sequence). The junction had 6 bases not matched to a gene; V was cut back by 7 bases and J by 4 bases. This CDR3 has 13 residues. Written as DNA, the CDR3 is TGTGCCAGCAACAAAGCGGGGCTAGAGACCCAGTACTTC. This codes for CASNKAGLETQYF.

The DNA for the CDR3 is TGTGCCAGCAGCCAAGGGGGAGGGACAGGGAGGGCTTTCTTT. This sequence encodes CASSQGGGTGRAFF. This chain links TRBV4-2 with TRBJ1-1; TRBD1 agrees at 9 bases. Germline trimming cut 1 base from V and 11 bases from J; bases unmatched to any gene: 8. CDR1 LGHNA and CDR2 YNFKEQ come from the germline V gene. This CDR3 region has 14 residues.

V is TRBV9 and J is TRBJ1-2; 9 bases are shared with TRBD1. V dropped 0 bases and J dropped 7; count of bases not matched to a gene: 1. Germline V lookup: CDR1 SGDLS, CDR2 YYNGEE. The CDR3 loop spans 13 amino acids. Here the CDR3 DNA reads TGTGCCAGCAGCGTAGCACAGGGGGCTGGCTACACCTTC. This encodes CASSVAQGAGYTF.

This CDR3 is CASSLSEDTEAFF. The CDR3 DNA sequence: TGTGCCAGCAGCTTAAGCGAGGACACTGAAGCTTTCTTT. The chain combines TRBV7-3 with TRBJ1-1; unclear D gene. The V gene's germline CDR1 is SGHTA and CDR2 FQGTGA. The CDR3 loop spans 13 amino acids. The V and J ends lost 1 base and 3 bases respectively, with 6 bases between them.

The chain couples TRBV7-2 to TRBJ1-1; TRBD1 is a possible D gene (5 bases). Trimming cost V 3 bases and J 9 bases, with 23 bases left between them. Per germline, CDR1 SGHTA and CDR2 FQGNSA. The CDR3 contains 16 residues. The CDR3 protein is CASSLGLAREDPQAFF. For the CDR3, the DNA is TGTGCCAGCAGCTTGGGGCTAGCAAGGGAGGATCCCCAAGCTTTCTTT.

The chain joins TRBV27 to TRBJ2-1; the match to TRBD2 covers 7 bases. Germline V gives CDR1 MNHEY, CDR2 SMNVEV (reference sequence). V gave up 8 bases and J gave up 3 bases; unmatched junction bases: 13. The CDR3 loop spans 16 amino acids. This chain's CDR3 is CASSGPAGALYNEQFF. The CDR3 nucleotides are TGTGCCAGCTCTGGTCCTGCGGGAGCCCTCTACAATGAGCAGTTCTTC.

This sequence joins TRBV9 and TRBJ1-2; TRBD1 matches 10 bases. After removal of 0 bases from V and 7 bases from J, the junction contained 3 bases not matched to a gene. This CDR3 spans 14 amino acids. Germline values: CDR1 SGDLS, CDR2 YYNGEE. For the CDR3, the DNA is TGTGCCAGCAGCGTAGAGGGACAGGGGTCTGGCTACACCTTC. It is translated as CASSVEGQGSGYTF.

The V gene is TRBV20-1, the J gene TRBJ1-6, with a tentative D call TRBD1 (6 bases). The CDR3 runs 17 residues. V lost 3 bases, J lost 2 bases, and 17 bases lay in between. CDR1 and CDR2 from the germline V gene are DFQATT and SNEGSKA (reference sequence). CDR3 protein: CSASFDGRGAYNSPLHF. DNA of the CDR3: TGCAGTGCTAGTTTTGACGGCAGGGGCGCCTATAATTCACCCCTCCACTTT.

V usage is TRBV5-8 and J usage is TRBJ1-5; D is unclear. V dropped 3 bases and J dropped 0 bases, with 13 bases sitting between them. This CDR3 is 16 amino acids long. From germline, CDR1 is SGHTS and CDR2 YDEGEE. CDR3 DNA: TGTGCCAGCAGCTACCCTTGGCGGCATAGCAATCAGCCCCAGCATTTT. As protein: CASSYPWRHSNQPQHF.

J is TRBJ1-4 and V is TRBV10-1; 8 positions agree with TRBD1. V shed 7 bases, J shed 8 bases, and the junction held 6 bases outside the gene matches. Germline V CDR1 and CDR2: WNHNN, SYGVQD (reference sequence). This CDR3 region has 13 residues. The CDR3 sequence: CASTHDRGEKLFF. In DNA, the CDR3 is TGCGCCAGCACTCACGACAGGGGAGAAAAACTGTTTTTT.

The rearrangement links TRBV9 to TRBJ1-4; D is possibly TRBD1 (5 bases). Per germline, CDR1 SGDLS and CDR2 YYNGEE. The CDR3 sequence is 15 residues long. V was shortened by 3 bases and J by 6 bases, with 15 bases between the two germline ends. DNA for the CDR3: TGTGCCAGCAGCGCTTGGGGTTTAGGGGATGAAAAACTGTTTTTT. This translates into CASSAWGLGDEKLFF.

This sequence joins TRBV10-3 and TRBJ1-2, with a tentative D call TRBD1 (5 bases). Trimming removed 10 bases at V and 2 bases at J, with 11 bases between. CDR3 size: 12 residues. The germline gives CDR1 ENHRY, CDR2 SYGVKD. CDR3 bases: TGTGCCAGCGGACACGGGAACTATGGCTACACCTTC. This translates into CASGHGNYGYTF.

V usage is TRBV27 and J usage is TRBJ1-2; no reliable D call. The V and J ends lost 2 bases and 8 bases respectively, with 15 bases between them. There are 14 residues in the CDR3. Germline CDR1 reads MNHEY; CDR2 reads SMNVEV (reference sequence). The DNA for the CDR3 is TGTGCCAGCAGTTTAGGTGCGGAAACGCGGGGCTACACCTTC. Translating gives CASSLGAETRGYTF.

The chain uses TRBV11-2 and TRBJ2-1; tentatively, D is TRBD1 (6 bases). Trimming took 0 bases from V and 6 from J, leaving 9 bases between them. Germline V gene sequence: CDR1 SGHAT, CDR2 FQNNGV. The CDR3 covers 14 residues. CDR3 loop: CASSLEGRGNEQFF. DNA for the CDR3: TGTGCCAGCAGCTTAGAGGGCAGGGGCAATGAGCAGTTCTTC.

The rearrangement uses TRBV11-1 and TRBJ2-3; 7 bases align to TRBD2. V lost 1 base to trimming and J lost 1 base; unmatched junction nucleotides: 2. The V gene's germline CDR1 is SGHAT and CDR2 FQDESV (reference sequence). This CDR3 is 15 amino acids long. The CDR3 coding sequence is TGTGCCAGCAGCTTAGTTACTAGCGGCACAGATACGCAGTATTTT. Translation: CASSLVTSGTDTQYF.